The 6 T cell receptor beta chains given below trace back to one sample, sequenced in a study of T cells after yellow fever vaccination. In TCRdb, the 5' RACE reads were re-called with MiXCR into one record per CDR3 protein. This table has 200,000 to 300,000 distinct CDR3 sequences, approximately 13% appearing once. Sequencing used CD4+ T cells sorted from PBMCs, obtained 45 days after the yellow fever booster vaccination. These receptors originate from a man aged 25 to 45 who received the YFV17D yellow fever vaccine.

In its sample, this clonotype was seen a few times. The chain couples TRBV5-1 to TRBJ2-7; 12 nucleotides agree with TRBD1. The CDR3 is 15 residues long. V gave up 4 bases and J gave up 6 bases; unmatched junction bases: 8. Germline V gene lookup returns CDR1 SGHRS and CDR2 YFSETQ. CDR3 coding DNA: TGCGCCAGCAGCGTGACCGGGACAGGGGGCCGCGAGCAGTACTTC. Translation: CASSVTGTGGREQYF.

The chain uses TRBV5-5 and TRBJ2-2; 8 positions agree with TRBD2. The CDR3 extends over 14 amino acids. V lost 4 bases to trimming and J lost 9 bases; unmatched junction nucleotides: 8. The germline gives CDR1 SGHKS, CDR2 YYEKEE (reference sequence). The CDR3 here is CASSPLAGGRELFF. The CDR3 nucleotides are TGTGCCAGCAGCCCACTGGCGGGGGGCAGGGAGCTGTTTTTT. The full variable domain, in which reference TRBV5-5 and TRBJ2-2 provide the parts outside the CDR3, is DAGVTQSPTHLIKTRGQQVTLRCSPISGHKSVSWYQQVLGQGPQFIFQYYEKEERGRGNFPDRFSARQFPNYSSELNVNALLLGDSALYLCASSPLAGGRELFFGEGSRLTVL.

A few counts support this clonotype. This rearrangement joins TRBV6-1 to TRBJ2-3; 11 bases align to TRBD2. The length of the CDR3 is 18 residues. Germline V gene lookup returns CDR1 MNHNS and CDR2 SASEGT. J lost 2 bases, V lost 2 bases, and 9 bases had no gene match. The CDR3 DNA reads TGTGCCAGCAGTGAAAGAGGGACTAGCGGAATCAACACAGATACGCAGTATTTT. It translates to CASSERGTSGINTDTQYF.

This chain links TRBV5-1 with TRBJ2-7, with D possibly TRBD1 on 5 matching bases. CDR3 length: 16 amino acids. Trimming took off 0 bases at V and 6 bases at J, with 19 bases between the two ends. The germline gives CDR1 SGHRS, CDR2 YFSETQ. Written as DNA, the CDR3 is TGCGCCAGCAGCTTGGCAGGGTCAGATGGAACCCGCGAGCAGTACTTC. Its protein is CASSLAGSDGTREQYF. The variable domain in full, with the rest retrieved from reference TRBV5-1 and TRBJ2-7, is KAGVTQTPRYLIKTRGQQVTLSCSPISGHRSVSWYQQTPGQGLQFLFEYFSETQRNKGNFPGRFSGRQFSNSRSEMNVSTLELGDSALYLCASSLAGSDGTREQYFGPGTRLTVT.

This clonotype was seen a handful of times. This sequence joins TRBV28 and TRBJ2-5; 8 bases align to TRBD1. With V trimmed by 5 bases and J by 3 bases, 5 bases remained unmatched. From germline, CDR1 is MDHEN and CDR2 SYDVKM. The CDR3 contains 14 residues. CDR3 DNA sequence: TGTGCCAGCAGTCCCACGACAGGGGAAGAGACCCAGTACTTC. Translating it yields CASSPTTGEETQYF.

CDR3 sequence (DNA): TGTGCCAGCTCCCGCGGCAGGGAATACAATGAGCAGTTCTTC. It is translated as CASSRGREYNEQFF. The chain has TRBV18 and TRBJ2-1; possibly TRBD1 for D (5 bases). Deletions cut 6 bases from V and 4 bases from J, with 13 bases between. The CDR3 loop spans 14 amino acids. Germline assignment: CDR1 KGHSH and CDR2 LQKENI.